This paragraph covers one T cell receptor beta chain sequence. This clone came up a few times. The antigen this receptor binds is unknown. No much larger clone is present one base from it, and per-base qualities are unavailable. Spanning cysteine to phenylalanine, the CDR3 consists of 16 amino acids. The kept DNA is CDR3 alone, 48 bases in frame from the first base. CDR1 and CDR2 (SEHNR, FQNEAQ) derive from the germline V gene (reference sequence). V sheds 7 bases and J sheds 0 bases, leaving 19 bases between their ends. Adjacent normal breast tissue was collected about 1.9-4 cm away from the tumor, rinsed in PBS and stored in prechilled RNAlater. Because normal breast tissue has high lipid content and low cell density, about 90-330 mg of normal breast tissue was often needed to obtain enough DNA. The study profiled bulk TCR beta-chain repertoires in matched peripheral blood, tumor and adjacent normal breast tissue taken from about 15 patients with early-stage breast cancer. The Qiagen AllPrep DNA/RNA Mini kit was used for genomic DNA extraction.

This sample is part of a study of early stage breast cancer tumors (dated by TCRdb to 2015 to 2018). Study-level background: Of the roughly 17 invasive breast tumors, about a dozen were found to be estrogen receptor-positive, progesterone receptor-positive and HER2-negative. The samples as a whole yielded under 3,500,000 detected templates, corresponding to over a million unique clonotypes. About 70% of the 12 ER+/PR+/HER2- tumors were invasive ductal carcinomas, while the other four were invasive lobular carcinomas. On average, each sample had about 10-fold read coverage.

The investigation overall reported the following: Enriched TCRB sequences shared across patients were mostly commonly generated sequences, unlikely to play an important role in the tumor microenvironment. Repertoires from blood resembled normal breast more closely than tumor, and using blood as a reference for each tissue separated tumor from normal in about 85% of the 16 patients. The small cohort size prevented analysis by tumor subtype. Tumors showed about 2.3-fold higher T cell density and higher clonality than adjacent normal breast tissue. Chain pairing and functional markers such as CD4, CD8 and FOXP3 were missed by bulk genomic DNA sequencing of unsorted cells.

Each sample was amplified as two independent genomic DNA replicates: about 0.47 ug for blood and about 1.5 ug for tumor or normal breast. Following the manufacturer's instructions, the ImmunoSeq Intro kit was used to carry out TCRB sequencing on genomic DNA. The multiplex PCR ran for roughly 31 cycles using proprietary primers and spike-in control sequences for absolute quantification. Single-end 150-bp reads were used to sequence an 87-bp fragment covering the CDR3 and the flanking V and J genes. Seven samples, each with two replicates, were multiplexed per lane of an Illumina MiSeq using version 3.0 chemistry. On the authors' methods: The vendor's proprietary pipeline processed the raw data and merged both replicates into a single result for each sample. To define clonotypes, the study grouped productive rearrangements that shared the V-gene family, CDR3 amino acid sequence and J-gene segment. Clonality was computed as 1 minus the normalized Shannon entropy (Pielou evenness) of TCRB abundances. To estimate T cell density, the total number of templates was divided by the input cell count, which was inferred from how much DNA went in. Recon was used with default parameters to estimate total repertoire diversity and clonality. A clonotype was considered tumor-enriched if its abundance in tumor exceeded 0.1% and was at least 32-fold higher than its abundance in normal breast. This is the immuneACCESS table as TCRdb keeps it, with only in-frame sequences that have V and J called. A part of the clones is gone; compared with another copy, unresolved V genes explain less than half, and the rest is unexplained. From that table come the V and J calls and clone size; the DNA was used to work out D and trimming. In all, the sample holds 5,500 to 7,000 clones, and roughly four fifths of those were seen once. Approximately 10% of the sample is taken by the ten largest.

Source material: normal breast tissue next to the tumor. The sequence was collected from a person aged 40 to 49 with breast cancer. The rearrangement combines TRBV7-9 with TRBJ2-7, with the D call perhaps TRBD1 or TRBD2, each one matching 5 bases. The DNA reads as follows: TGTGCCAGCACTTGGTTTGGGGGACGGAGCTCCTACGAGCAGTACTTC. This gives the protein CASTWFGGRSSYEQYF. This CDR3, with the reference TRBV7-9 and TRBJ2-7 proteins standing in past its ends, gives the full variable domain DTGVSQNPRHKITKRGQNVTFRCDPISEHNRLYWYRQTLGQGPEFLTYFQNEAQLEKSRLLSDRFSAERPKGSFSTLEIQRTEQGDSAMYLCASTWFGGRSSYEQYFGPGTRLTVT.